This TCR beta chain stems from a study of blood T cells in healthy people across ages (dated by TCRdb to the mid-2010s). For the study in its entirety: In model experiments, roughly one uniquely barcoded TCR beta cDNA molecule per two T cells was captured by template switching. Using deep sequencing normalized with unique cDNA molecular identifiers, the study measured how TCR beta repertoire diversity changes with age. Donors were grouped into four age groups: young (average roughly 15 years), middle-aged (about 40), aged (around 62) and long-lived (less than 85). For two donors (one aged 18 to 30 and one aged 80 or older), the study analyzed two additional independent replicas of 1 million unique cDNA reads from the same blood draw. Findings and caveats that apply to the study as a whole: Total diversity estimates from one million sequenced T cells were considered lower bounds and underestimates. Donor CMV infection status was unknown, potentially confounding age-related changes in expanded clonotypes. Conclusive comparison of naive and antigen-experienced compartments was prevented by the profiling of bulk unsorted PBMCs. Compared with the aged group, the long-lived group had more naive CD4+ T cells, fewer expanded clones and increased TCR diversity, a pattern suggesting age selection. The percentage of naive T cells measured by flow cytometry correlated strongly with observed TCR beta diversity. Observed TCR beta diversity per million T cells fell roughly linearly with age, and a significant reduction was already apparent by age around 39.

A word on this clonotype: Its antigen target is currently unknown. It has no much larger one-base neighbor in the sample; base qualities were not kept.

Systemically healthy Caucasian individuals from Russia, approximately 39 in total and aged roughly 6 to 100 years, were included as donors. Each donor gave about 9.7 milliliters of peripheral blood, drawn into EDTA-treated Vacutainer tubes. Ficoll-Paque density-gradient centrifugation was used to isolate PBMCs, with at least 6.5 million per sample. Trizol reagent was used to extract total RNA from the PBMCs, yielding at least 5 micrograms per sample. For every donor, an aliquot of PBMCs went through flow cytometry to measure the percentages of naive CD45RAhigh/CD27high T cells. CDR1 and CDR2 are read off the germline V gene as SGHTA and FQGNSA. Spanning cysteine to phenylalanine, the CDR3 consists of 14 amino acids. Left in the record is the CDR3 DNA by itself, 42 bases read in frame from the first base. The V end loses 1 base and the J end loses 6 bases, and a stretch of 13 bases separates them.

Receptor libraries were prepared by 5' RACE. These reads were obtained on an Illumina HiSeq 2500. A second 7 to 11 cycle PCR used a sample-barcoded 5' primer and a J-beta primer mix. Each TCR beta cDNA molecule received a unique molecular identifier from a template-switch 5' adaptor carrying 12 random nucleotides. Each sample yielded at least 2.5 million CDR3-containing paired-end reads. All of the RNA was converted into first-strand cDNA using the Mint cDNA synthesis kit, with a TRBC-specific oligonucleotide serving as the primer. All cDNA was treated with uracil-DNA glycosylase and then went through a first 18-cycle PCR with the universal primers M1SS and BC2_uni_R. The paper's processing steps were these. For normalization, 1 million high-quality reads, each with a distinct molecular identifier, were randomly selected from each sample. Instead of being binned into consensus sequences, reads that shared molecular identifiers were thrown out. CDR3 identification, clonotype clustering and error correction used MiTCR with a Q25 quality threshold and the strictest error-elimination algorithm. A nonparametric unseen species model with Euler transformation was used to estimate lower-bound total TCR beta diversity. The public reads were reanalyzed by TCRdb: fastp trimming at Q25, MiXCR alignment, in-frame beta chains only. Under each unique CDR3 protein, matching rows form one entry showing the most common genes and DNA. The V and J calls were not made by the authors but by TCRdb's processing. This sample lists nearly 800,000 distinct CDR3 sequences; 20% to 25% were detected once. Jointly, the top ten make up roughly 3.8% of the sample.

This sample also belongs to another study, concerning T cells of mothers and their children. The second publication reports: Donors were nine systemically healthy Caucasian individuals: three mothers and their six children. cDNA synthesis consumed the entire amount of extracted RNA, loaded at about 1.5 ug RNA in each 15 ul reaction. In the second PCR, the M1S primer introduced both the sample barcodes and 2-4 random nucleotides. Over 9.5 million TCR beta CDR3 reads were obtained for each mother, and 3 million to 3.5 million reads were obtained for each child. In both related and unrelated pairs, thymic selection shapes the output of TCR recombination in a similar way, with inherited differences having only a minor effect. Normalized repertoire overlap was always found to be slightly, but never significantly, higher in related mother-child pairs than in unrelated mother-child pairs. No persistent microchimeric T cell clones were detected, at a sensitivity of about 100 clones per million clonotypes. Deep NGS was used in the study to compare the TCR beta repertoires of mothers and children and to look for features that separate related mother-child pairs from unrelated individuals. Mothers averaged about 40 +/- 4 years of age and children averaged approximately 11 +/- 4 years. After adapter ligation was performed with NEBNext reagents, the libraries were sequenced on an Illumina HiSeq 2000 with 100+100 nt paired-end reads. To prevent cross-contamination, the mother and child libraries were prepared one month apart and sequenced in separate runs. Each donor had between roughly 500,000 and 2,200,000 distinct TCR beta clonotypes identified. Naive TCR beta clonotypes were estimated from low-frequency clonotypes matched to each donor's FACS-determined naive share, without sorting.

The rearrangement combines TRBV7-2 with TRBJ2-7, with the D segment identity uncertain. This clonotype was sampled from a boy between 10 and 17 years old in good health. The sample comprised blood. The CDR3 amino acid sequence is: CASSLEYSSGEQYF. The DNA is TGTGCCAGCAGCTTAGAGTATAGCTCGGGCGAGCAGTACTTC.